The following is a TCR beta chain sequence with its context. What it binds is unknown. The protocol was immunoSEQ multiplex PCR, while the TCRdb copy is restricted to in-frame clones and leaves out a portion. The sample lists about 54,000 clones, roughly 81% occurring once. The entry originates in a study of OX40 agonist ivuxolimab in advanced cancers. Whole-study context: In this cohort, patients received ivuxolimab, an agonistic anti-OX40 (CD134) antibody. Partial responses were observed in three patients, of whom one had hepatocellular carcinoma and two had cutaneous melanoma.

The CDR3 sequence is 13 residues long. Germline loops: CDR1 GTSNPN, CDR2 SVGIG (reference sequence). V gave up 4 bases and J gave up 4 bases; unmatched junction bases: 3. Overall study results and limits: Among the least clonally expanded were partial responders at 0.1-3.0 mg/kg. At 0.1 to 3.0 mg/kg and by week 6, CD4+ and CD8+ T cells in the blood had expanded clonally.

The rearrangement uses TRBV30 and TRBJ2-2, with TRBD1 identical over 7 bases. Sequences were derived from CD4+ or CD8+ T cells sorted from blood, sampled in a trial of the OX40 agonist ivuxolimab. The receptor was derived from an adult with an advanced solid tumor such as melanoma, head and neck, liver or kidney cancer. CDR3 in amino acids: CAWTQGVTGELFF. DNA of the CDR3: TGTGCCTGGACGCAGGGGGTCACCGGGGAGCTGTTTTTT.